The next 9 T cell receptor beta chains were all read from a single sample in a study of PD-1 blockade in classical Hodgkin lymphoma. Time point denoted: newly diagnosed, previously untreated cHL patient sample. Magnetic negative selection of thawed PBMCs yielded the CD8+ T cells. Sequencing used immunoSEQ multiplex PCR; TCRdb keeps in-frame clones, though not all of them. Of about 15,000 clones listed, roughly nine tenths were seen once; the top ten hold approximately 5.9%. The sequenced material came from CD8+ T cells from blood. These receptors all stem from a human donor with classical Hodgkin lymphoma.

The J gene is TRBJ2-7, the V gene TRBV5-8; 7 bases line up with TRBD1. The J segment lost 2 bases and the V segment lost 2 bases, leaving 4 bases of the junction unmatched. CDR1 is SGHTS and CDR2 is YDEGEE in the germline V gene. The CDR3 is made up of 14 amino acids. The DNA of the CDR3 is TGTGCCAGCAGCTTCCGGGACAGAGCCTACGAGCAGTACTTC. Amino acids: CASSFRDRAYEQYF.

The chain combines TRBV27 with TRBJ2-3; TRBD2 matches 11 bases. The CDR3 sequence is 19 residues long. Trimming cost V 5 bases and J 2 bases; bases outside gene matches: 15. CDR1 MNHEY and CDR2 SMNVEV come from the germline V gene (reference sequence). CDR3 in DNA: TGTGCCAGCAGTCCGGGGGTAGCGGGGGGGTCTTCCCTCACAGATACGCAGTATTTT. Encoded protein: CASSPGVAGGSSLTDTQYF.

The genes are TRBV2 and TRBJ2-1; no reliable D call. The germline V and J ends were trimmed by 10 bases and 10 bases, with 11 bases remaining between them. The CDR3 length is 10 residues. In germline, CDR1 is SNHLY, CDR2 FYNNEI. The CDR3 loop reads CANTPREQFF. The CDR3 coding sequence is TGTGCCAACACCCCGCGGGAGCAGTTCTTC.

This chain joins TRBV19 and TRBJ1-5; 12 bases fit TRBD1. J lost 4 bases, V lost 3 bases, and 1 base had no gene match. The length of the CDR3 is 15 residues. The germline gives CDR1 LNHDA, CDR2 SQIVND (reference sequence). CDR3 nucleotides: TGTGCCAGTAGTATGGGACAGGGGGCAAATCAGCCCCAGCATTTT. This gives the protein CASSMGQGANQPQHF. Looking up the rest from reference TRBV19 and TRBJ1-5 gives the full variable domain: DGGITQSPKYLFRKEGQNVTLSCEQNLNHDAMYWYRQDPGQGLRLIYYSQIVNDFQKGDIAEGYSVSREKKESFPLTVTSAQKNPTAFYLCASSMGQGANQPQHFGDGTRLSIL.

This chain joins TRBV13 and TRBJ2-3, with TRBD2 matching 7 bases. V gave up 2 bases and J gave up 0 bases; unmatched junction bases: 2. Looked up from germline, CDR1 is PRHDT and CDR2 is FYEKMQ (reference sequence). CDR3 length: 15 amino acids. The CDR3: CASSLLAESTDTQYF. CDR3 sequence (DNA): TGTGCCAGCAGCTTACTAGCGGAGAGCACAGATACGCAGTATTTT. Looking up the rest from reference TRBV13 and TRBJ2-3 gives the full variable domain: AAGVIQSPRHLIKEKRETATLKCYPIPRHDTVYWYQQGPGQDPQFLISFYEKMQSDKGSIPDRFSAQQFSDYHSELNMSSLELGDSALYFCASSLLAESTDTQYFGPGTRLTVL.

The genes are TRBV4-1 and TRBJ2-1; 7 bases match TRBD2. This CDR3 has 18 residues. J gave up 7 bases and V 2 bases, and 17 bases lay outside the gene matches. CDR1 and CDR2 from the germline V gene are MGHRA and YSYEKL. The CDR3 bases are TGCGCCAGCAGCCAATTGGATCTGCTACGCGGGAGTTGGAATGAGCAGTTCTTC. This codes for CASSQLDLLRGSWNEQFF.

The chain couples TRBV7-6 to TRBJ2-5, with D possibly being TRBD1 or TRBD2 (6 bases each). The CDR3 extends over 15 amino acids. The V gene's germline CDR1 is SGHVS and CDR2 FNYEAQ. V gave up 6 bases and J gave up 1 base, with 15 bases separating them. CDR3 DNA: TGTGCCAGCAGTCAGGGCCGGGGGCCCCAAGAGACCCAGTACTTC. Its protein is CASSQGRGPQETQYF.

The genes are TRBV27 and TRBJ1-5; D unclear. The V gene's germline CDR1 is MNHEY and CDR2 SMNVEV (reference sequence). V lost 5 bases to trimming and J lost 2 bases, with 10 bases between them. The CDR3 sequence is 14 residues long. CDR3 DNA sequence: TGTGCCAGCAGTCTTCAGGTGGGCAATCAGCCCCAGCATTTT. This translates into CASSLQVGNQPQHF.

The J gene is TRBJ2-2, the V gene TRBV7-8, with a weak D call TRBD2 (6 bases). Germline CDR1 SGHVS, CDR2 FQNEAQ. The CDR3 is 14 residues long. The V end was cut by 5 bases, the J end by 6 bases, with 13 bases between. CDR3 DNA: TGTGCCAGCAGCGCTACTAGCAATCCCGGGGAGCTGTTTTTT. Protein product: CASSATSNPGELFF.